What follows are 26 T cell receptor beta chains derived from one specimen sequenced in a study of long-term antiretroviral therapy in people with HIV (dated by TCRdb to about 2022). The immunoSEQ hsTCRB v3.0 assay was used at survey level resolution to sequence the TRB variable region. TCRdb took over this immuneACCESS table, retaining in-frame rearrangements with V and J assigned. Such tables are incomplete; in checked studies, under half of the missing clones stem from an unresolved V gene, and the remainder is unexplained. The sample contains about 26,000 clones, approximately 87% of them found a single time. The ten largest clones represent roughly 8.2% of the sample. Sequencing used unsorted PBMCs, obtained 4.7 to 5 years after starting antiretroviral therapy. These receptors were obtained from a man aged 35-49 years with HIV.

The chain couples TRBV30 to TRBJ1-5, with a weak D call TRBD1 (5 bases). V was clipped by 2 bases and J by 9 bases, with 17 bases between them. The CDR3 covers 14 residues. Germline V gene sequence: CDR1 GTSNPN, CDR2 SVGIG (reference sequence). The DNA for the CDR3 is TGTGCCTGGAGTAGTGGGGCACCTACCCCGCCCCAGCATTTT. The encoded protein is CAWSSGAPTPPQHF.

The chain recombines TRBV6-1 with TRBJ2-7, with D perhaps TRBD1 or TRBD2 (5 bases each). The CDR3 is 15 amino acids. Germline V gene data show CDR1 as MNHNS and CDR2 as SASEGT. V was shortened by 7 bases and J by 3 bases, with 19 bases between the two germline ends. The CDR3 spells CASMSGTLGGYEQYF. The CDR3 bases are TGTGCCAGCATGTCAGGGACCCTTGGGGGCTACGAGCAGTACTTC.

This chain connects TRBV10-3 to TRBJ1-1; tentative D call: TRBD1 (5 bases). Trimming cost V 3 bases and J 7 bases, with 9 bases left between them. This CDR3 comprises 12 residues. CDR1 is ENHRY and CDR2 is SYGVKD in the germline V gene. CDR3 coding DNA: TGTGCCATCAGTGAACAGAGGGGTGAAGCTTTCTTT. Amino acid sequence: CAISEQRGEAFF.

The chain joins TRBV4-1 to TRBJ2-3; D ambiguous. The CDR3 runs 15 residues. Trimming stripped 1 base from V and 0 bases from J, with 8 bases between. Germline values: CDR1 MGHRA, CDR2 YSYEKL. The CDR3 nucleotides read TGCGCCAGCAGCCAAGGGGCGTATAGCACAGATACGCAGTATTTT. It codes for CASSQGAYSTDTQYF.

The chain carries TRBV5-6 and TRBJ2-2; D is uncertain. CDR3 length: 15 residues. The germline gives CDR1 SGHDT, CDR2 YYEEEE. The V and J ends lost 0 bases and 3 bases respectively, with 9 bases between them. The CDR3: CASSLGLRYTGELFF. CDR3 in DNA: TGTGCCAGCAGCTTGGGCTTAAGGTACACCGGGGAGCTGTTTTTT.

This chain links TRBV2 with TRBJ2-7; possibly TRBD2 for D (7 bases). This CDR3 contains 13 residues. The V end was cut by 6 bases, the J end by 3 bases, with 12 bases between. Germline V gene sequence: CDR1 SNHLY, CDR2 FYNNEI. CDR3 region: CASSGGLSYEQYF. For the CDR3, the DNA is TGTGCCAGCAGCGGGGGGCTGAGCTACGAGCAGTACTTC.

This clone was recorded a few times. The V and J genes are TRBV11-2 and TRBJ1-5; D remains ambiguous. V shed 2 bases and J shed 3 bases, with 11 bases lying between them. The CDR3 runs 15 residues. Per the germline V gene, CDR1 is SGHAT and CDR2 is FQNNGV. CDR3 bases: TGTGCCAGCAGCTTACAGGCTGCGAACAATCAGCCCCAGCATTTT. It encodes CASSLQAANNQPQHF.

The CDR3 loop reads CASSQGLLTRTLTGELFF. The CDR3 DNA follows: TGCGCCAGCAGCCAAGGGCTCCTCACACGGACCCTCACCGGGGAGCTGTTTTTT. The V call is TRBV4-1, the J call TRBJ2-2; D uncertain. This CDR3 spans 18 amino acids. V lost 1 base and J lost 4, with 19 bases in between. Germline CDR1 is MGHRA and CDR2 is YSYEKL.

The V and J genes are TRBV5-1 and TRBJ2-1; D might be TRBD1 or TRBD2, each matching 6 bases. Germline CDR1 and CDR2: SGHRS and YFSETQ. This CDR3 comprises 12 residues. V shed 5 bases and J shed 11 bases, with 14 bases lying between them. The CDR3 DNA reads TGCGCCAGCAGTTCCTTCGGGGGCCAGCAGTTCTTC. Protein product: CASSSFGGQQFF.

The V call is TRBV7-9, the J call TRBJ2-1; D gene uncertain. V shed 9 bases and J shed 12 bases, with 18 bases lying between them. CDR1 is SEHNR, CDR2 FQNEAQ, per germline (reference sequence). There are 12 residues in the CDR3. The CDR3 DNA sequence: TGTGCCAGTATGAGTGAGATCGTTGGGCAGTTCTTC. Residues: CASMSEIVGQFF.

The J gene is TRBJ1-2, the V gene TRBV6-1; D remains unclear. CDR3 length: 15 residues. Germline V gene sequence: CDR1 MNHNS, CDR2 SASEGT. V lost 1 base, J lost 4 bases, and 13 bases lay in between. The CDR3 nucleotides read TGTGCCAGCAGTGAAGAACGGCCGGAAACCTATGGCTACACCTTC. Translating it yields CASSEERPETYGYTF.

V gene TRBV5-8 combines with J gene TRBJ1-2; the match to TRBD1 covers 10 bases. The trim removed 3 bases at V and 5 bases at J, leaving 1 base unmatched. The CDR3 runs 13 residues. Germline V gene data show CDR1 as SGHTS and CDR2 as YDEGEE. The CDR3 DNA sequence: TGTGCCAGCAGCTCGGACAGGGGGTATGGCTACACCTTC. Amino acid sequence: CASSSDRGYGYTF.

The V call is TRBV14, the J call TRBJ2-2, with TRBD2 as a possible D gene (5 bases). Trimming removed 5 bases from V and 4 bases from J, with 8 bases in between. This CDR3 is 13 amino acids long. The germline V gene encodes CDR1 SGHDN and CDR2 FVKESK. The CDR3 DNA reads TGTGCCAGCAGCACTAGATTCACCGGGGAGCTGTTTTTT. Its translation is CASSTRFTGELFF.

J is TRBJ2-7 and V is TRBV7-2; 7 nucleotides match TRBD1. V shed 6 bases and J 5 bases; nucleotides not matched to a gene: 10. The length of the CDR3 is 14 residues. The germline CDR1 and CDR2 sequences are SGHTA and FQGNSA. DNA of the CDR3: TGTGCCAGCAGTTGGACAGGACAGGACCACGAGCAGTACTTC. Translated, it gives CASSWTGQDHEQYF. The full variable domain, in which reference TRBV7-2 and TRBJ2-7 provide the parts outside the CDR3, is GAGVSQSPSNKVTEKGKDVELRCDPISGHTALYWYRQSLGQGLEFLIYFQGNSAPDKSGLPSDRFSAERTGGSVSTLTIQRTQQEDSAVYLCASSWTGQDHEQYFGPGTRLTVT.

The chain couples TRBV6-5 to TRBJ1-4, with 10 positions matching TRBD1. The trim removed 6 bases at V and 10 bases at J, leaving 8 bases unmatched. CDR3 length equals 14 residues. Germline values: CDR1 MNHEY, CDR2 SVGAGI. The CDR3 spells CASRPDRGQGKLFF. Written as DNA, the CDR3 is TGTGCCAGCAGGCCAGACAGGGGGCAGGGAAAACTGTTTTTT.

The CDR3 DNA reads as TGCGCCAGCAGCCAGCCACAGGGGGATGAAGCTTTCTTT. Translated: CASSQPQGDEAFF. The rearrangement links TRBV4-1 to TRBJ1-1; TRBD1 aligns across 8 bases. The CDR3 spans 13 residues. The germline V gene has CDR1 MGHRA and CDR2 YSYEKL. J lost 7 bases, V lost 3 bases, and 4 bases had no gene match.

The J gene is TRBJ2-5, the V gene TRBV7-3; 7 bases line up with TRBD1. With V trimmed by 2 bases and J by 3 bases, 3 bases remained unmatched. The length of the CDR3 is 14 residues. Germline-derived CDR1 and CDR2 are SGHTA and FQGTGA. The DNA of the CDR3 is TGTGCCAGCAGCTTATTTGGGACAGAAGAGACCCAGTACTTC. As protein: CASSLFGTEETQYF.

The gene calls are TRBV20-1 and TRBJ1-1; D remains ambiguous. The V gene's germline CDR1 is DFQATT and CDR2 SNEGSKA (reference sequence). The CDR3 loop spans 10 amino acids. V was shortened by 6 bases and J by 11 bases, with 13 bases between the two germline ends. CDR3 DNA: TGCAGTGCCTCCCAAACGGTCGCTTTCTTT. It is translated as CSASQTVAFF.

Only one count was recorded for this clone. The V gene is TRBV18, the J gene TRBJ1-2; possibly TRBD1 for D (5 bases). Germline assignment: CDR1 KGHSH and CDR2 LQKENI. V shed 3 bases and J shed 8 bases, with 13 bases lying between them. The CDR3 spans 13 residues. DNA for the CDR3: TGTGCCAGCTCACCGGGCATATGGGGCGGCTACACCTTC. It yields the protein CASSPGIWGGYTF. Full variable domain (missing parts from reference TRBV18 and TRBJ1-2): NAGVMQNPRHLVRRRGQEARLRCSPMKGHSHVYWYRQLPEEGLKFMVYLQKENIIDESGMPKERFSAEFPKEGPSILRIQQVVRGDSAAYFCASSPGIWGGYTFGSGTRLTVV.

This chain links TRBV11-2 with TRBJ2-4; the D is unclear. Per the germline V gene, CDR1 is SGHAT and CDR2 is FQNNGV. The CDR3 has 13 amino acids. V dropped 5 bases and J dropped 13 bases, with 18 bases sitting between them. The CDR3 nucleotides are TGTGCCAGCAGCCCTCCCTCCAGAGAGGCCCAGTACTTC. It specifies CASSPPSREAQYF.

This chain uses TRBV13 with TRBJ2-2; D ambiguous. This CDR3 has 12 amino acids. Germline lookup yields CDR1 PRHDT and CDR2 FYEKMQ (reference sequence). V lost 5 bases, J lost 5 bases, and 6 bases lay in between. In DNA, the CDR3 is TGTGCCAGCAGCCCTACAACCGGGGAGCTGTTTTTT. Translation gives CASSPTTGELFF.

Written as DNA, the CDR3 is TGTGCCAGCAGCCGACAGGACTACACTGAAGCTTTCTTT. This encodes CASSRQDYTEAFF. V and J are TRBV6-5 and TRBJ1-1; tentative D call: TRBD1 (6 bases). V lost 6 bases to trimming and J lost 3 bases, with 11 bases between them. The CDR3 extends over 13 amino acids. Germline V CDR1 and CDR2: MNHEY, SVGAGI.

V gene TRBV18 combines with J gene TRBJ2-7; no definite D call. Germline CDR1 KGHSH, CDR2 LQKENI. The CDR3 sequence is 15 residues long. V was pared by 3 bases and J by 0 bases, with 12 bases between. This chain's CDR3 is CASSPTKASSYEQYF. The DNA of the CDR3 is TGTGCCAGCTCACCGACGAAGGCGAGCTCCTACGAGCAGTACTTC.

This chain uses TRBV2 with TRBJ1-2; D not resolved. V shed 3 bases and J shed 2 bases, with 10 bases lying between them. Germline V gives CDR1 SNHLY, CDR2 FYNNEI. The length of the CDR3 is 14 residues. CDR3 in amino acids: CASSDVLGNYGYTF. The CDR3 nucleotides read TGTGCCAGCAGTGACGTACTGGGGAACTATGGCTACACCTTC.

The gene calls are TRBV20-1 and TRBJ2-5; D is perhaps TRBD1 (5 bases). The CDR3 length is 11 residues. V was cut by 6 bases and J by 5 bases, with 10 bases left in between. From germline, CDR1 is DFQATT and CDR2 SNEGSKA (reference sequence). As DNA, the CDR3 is TGCAGTGCCCTGGGGCCTGAGACCCAGTACTTC. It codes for CSALGPETQYF.

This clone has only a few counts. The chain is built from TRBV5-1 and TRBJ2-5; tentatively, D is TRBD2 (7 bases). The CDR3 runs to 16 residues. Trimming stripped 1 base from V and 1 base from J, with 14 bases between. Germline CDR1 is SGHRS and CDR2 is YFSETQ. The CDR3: CASSLLLGGAQETQYF. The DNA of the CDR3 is TGCGCCAGCAGCTTGCTATTAGGGGGGGCCCAAGAGACCCAGTACTTC.